This TCR beta chain was sequenced in a study of control samples from healthy donors and cancer patients (dated by TCRdb to 2020 to 2022). CDR1 and CDR2 were assigned from the germline V gene as MNHEY and SVGAGI. Trimming leaves V shorter by 6 bases and J shorter by 0 bases, with the junction holding 7 bases beyond the gene matches. The CDR3 runs 15 amino acids, cysteine and phenylalanine included. This entry keeps only the CDR3 DNA: 45 bases, framed from base 1. This clone was found once. Its antigen remains undetermined. One base away there is no much larger clone; base qualities are not given. The library was made by the immunoSEQ multiplex PCR assay. What TCRdb holds here is the immuneACCESS table cut down to in-frame rearrangements. Part of the clones is not present; checked against another copy, under half of the missing clones reflect an unresolved V gene, and the others are unexplained. In all, the sample holds approximately 210,000 clones, and about 91% of those were seen once. The top ten clones comprise about 2% of the sample.

Input material: blood. The V gene is TRBV6-5 and the J gene is TRBJ2-7, with 8 middle bases fitting TRBD1. The source of this sequence is a man aged 25-45 years in good health. The nucleotides read TGTGCCAGCAGGCCGGGACAGGAAAACTCCTACGAGCAGTACTTC. Translated, it reads CASRPGQENSYEQYF.